Sequencing of this TCR beta chain was carried out in a study of cytomegalovirus exposure and HLA in healthy donors (dated 2017 in TCRdb). In the study overall: The 666 repertoires of the first cohort and the roughly 110 validation repertoires were produced on the same platform, according to a later analysis. Besides the first cohort of approximately 710 subjects, a separate validation cohort made up of around 120 different subjects was used. The aim of the study was to test whether cataloging public T cell receptors could identify signatures of past pathogen exposure. To predict cytomegalovirus infection status, the study combined high-throughput TCR immunosequencing, statistical association of individual TCRs with disease status, and machine learning. Results and caveats for the whole study, not just this receptor: Of the cluster scores, 90% to 95% were above 0 in a later analysis, which found that TCRs clustered in the first cohort also tended to co-occur in the 95 to 150 validation repertoires. The classifier was reported to diagnose cytomegalovirus status with high specificity and sensitivity in both the original and validation cohorts. In the study, around 150 TCR beta chains were listed as associated with cytomegalovirus. A few of the identified cytomegalovirus-associated TCR beta chains were confirmed in vitro to be specific for cytomegalovirus antigens. The authors suggested that the approach could potentially be extended to other disease states and immunological phenotypes. Most TCR sequences were observed very rarely across donors, whereas some public TCRs were present in many individuals. A later analysis had no HLA typing for the validation cohort, so co-occurrence there was scored across all 120 or so repertoires.

The sample holds one count of this clone. Its antigen target is currently unknown. Qualities for individual bases were not recorded, and no much larger clone is one base off. The library was prepared using the immunoSEQ multiplex PCR assay. The study's processing was this. To diagnose cytomegalovirus status from the catalog of TCR beta chain sequences, a statistical classification framework was built. The table was pulled from immuneACCESS by TCRdb, which kept in-frame rearrangements only. Such tables lose some clones; where checked, under half of the loss comes from unresolved V genes, and the rest has no known cause. That table gives V, J and clone size, and the DNA gave D and trimming. The sample contains some 170,000 clones, around 92% of them found a single time. The top ten hold more than 3.5% of the sample. The donors belonged to the validation cohort of around 130 subjects, which was separate from the 666-subject first cohort.

Trimming accounts for 5 bases at V and 5 bases at J, while the number of junction bases matched to no gene is 5. Looking up the germline V gene yields CDR1 SGHAT and CDR2 FQNNGV. Including the terminal cysteine and phenylalanine, the CDR3 comprises 13 residues. Only the CDR3 portion is preserved as DNA: 39 bases, with reading frame beginning at the first base. The sequence derives from a man aged 18 to 29 in good health and CMV-seropositive. The V gene is TRBV11-2 and the J gene is TRBJ2-5; 7 bases in between match TRBD1. The material sequenced was PBMCs. The CDR3 in this case is CASSRGLGETQYF. The bases read TGTGCCAGCAGCAGGGGGCTAGGGGAGACCCAGTACTTC.